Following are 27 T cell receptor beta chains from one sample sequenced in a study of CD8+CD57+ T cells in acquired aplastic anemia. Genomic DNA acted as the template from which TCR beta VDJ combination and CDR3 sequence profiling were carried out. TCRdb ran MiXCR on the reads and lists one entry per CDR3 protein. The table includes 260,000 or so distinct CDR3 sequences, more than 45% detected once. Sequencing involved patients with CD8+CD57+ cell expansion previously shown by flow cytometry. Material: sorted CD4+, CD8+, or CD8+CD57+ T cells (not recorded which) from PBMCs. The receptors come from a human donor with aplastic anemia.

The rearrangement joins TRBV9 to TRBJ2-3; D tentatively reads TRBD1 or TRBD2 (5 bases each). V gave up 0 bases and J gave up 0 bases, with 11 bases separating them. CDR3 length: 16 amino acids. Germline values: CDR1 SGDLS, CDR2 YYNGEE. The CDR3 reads CASSVAGASSTDTQYF. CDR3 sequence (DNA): TGTGCCAGCAGCGTAGCCGGGGCCTCTAGCACAGATACGCAGTATTTT.

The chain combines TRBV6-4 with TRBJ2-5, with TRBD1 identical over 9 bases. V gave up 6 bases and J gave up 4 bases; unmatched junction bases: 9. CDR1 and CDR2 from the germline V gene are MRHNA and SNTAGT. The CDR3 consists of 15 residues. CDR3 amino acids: CASSPGQGERETQYF. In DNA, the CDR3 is TGTGCCAGCAGCCCGGGACAGGGAGAACGAGAGACCCAGTACTTC.

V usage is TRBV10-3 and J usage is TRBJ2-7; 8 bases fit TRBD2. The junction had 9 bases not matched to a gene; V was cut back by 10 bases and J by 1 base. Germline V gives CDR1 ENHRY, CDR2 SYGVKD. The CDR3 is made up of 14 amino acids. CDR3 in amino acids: CASGTSGLSYEQYF. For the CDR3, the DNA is TGTGCCAGCGGTACTAGCGGTTTATCCTACGAGCAGTACTTC.

CDR3 sequence: CASSLGGLKEKLFF. The CDR3 DNA sequence: TGTGCCAGCAGCTTGGGTGGGCTCAAGGAAAAACTGTTTTTT. V and J are TRBV7-9 and TRBJ1-4; D uncertain. CDR1 SEHNR and CDR2 FQNEAQ come from the germline V gene (reference sequence). Deletions cut 3 bases from V and 8 bases from J, with 13 bases between. This CDR3 has 14 amino acids.

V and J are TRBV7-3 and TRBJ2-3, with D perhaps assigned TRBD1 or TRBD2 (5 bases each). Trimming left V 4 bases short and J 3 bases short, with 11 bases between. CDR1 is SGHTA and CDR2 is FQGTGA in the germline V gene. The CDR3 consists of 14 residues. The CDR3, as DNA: TGTGCCAGCAGCTCCCCGGGGCCAACAGATACGCAGTATTTT. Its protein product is CASSSPGPTDTQYF. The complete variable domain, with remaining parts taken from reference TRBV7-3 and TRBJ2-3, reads GAGVSQTPSNKVTEKGKYVELRCDPISGHTALYWYRQSLGQGPEFLIYFQGTGAADDSGLPNDRFFAVRPEGSVSTLKIQRTERGDSAVYLCASSSPGPTDTQYFGPGTRLTVL.

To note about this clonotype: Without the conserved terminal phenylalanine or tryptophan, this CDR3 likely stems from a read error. The CDR3 loop is CASSYGNEAFL. CDR3 coding DNA: TGTGCCAGCAGCTACGGGAACGAAGCTTTCCTT. The chain links TRBV7-2 to TRBJ1-1; D gene ambiguous. CDR1 SGHTA and CDR2 FQGNSA come from the germline V gene. V was trimmed by 4 bases and J by 8 bases, leaving 8 bases between them. The CDR3 consists of 11 residues.

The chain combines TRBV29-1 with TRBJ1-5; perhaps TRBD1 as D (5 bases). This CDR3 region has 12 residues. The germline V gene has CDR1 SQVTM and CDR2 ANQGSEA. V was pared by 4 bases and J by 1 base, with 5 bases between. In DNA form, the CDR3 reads TGCAGCGTTGGGGACAGCAATCAGCCCCAGCATTTT. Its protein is CSVGDSNQPQHF.

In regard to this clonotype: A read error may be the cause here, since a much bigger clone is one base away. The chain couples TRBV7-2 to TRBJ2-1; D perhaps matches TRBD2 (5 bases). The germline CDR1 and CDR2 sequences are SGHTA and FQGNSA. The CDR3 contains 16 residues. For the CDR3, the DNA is TGTGCCAGCAGTTTAGGACTGACGGGCCTAAACAATAAGCAGTTCTTC. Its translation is CASSLGLTGLNNKQFF.

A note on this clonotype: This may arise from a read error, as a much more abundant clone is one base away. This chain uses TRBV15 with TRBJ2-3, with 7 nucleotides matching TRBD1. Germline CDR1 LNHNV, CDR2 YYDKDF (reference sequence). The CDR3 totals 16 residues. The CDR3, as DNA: TGTGCCGCCAGCAGAGAAGGGACAGATTTCACAGATACGCAGTATTTT. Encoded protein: CAASREGTDFTDTQYF.

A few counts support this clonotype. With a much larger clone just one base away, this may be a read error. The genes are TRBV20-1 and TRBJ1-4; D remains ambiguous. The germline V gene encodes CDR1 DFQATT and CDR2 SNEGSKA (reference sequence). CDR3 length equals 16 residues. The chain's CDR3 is CGAREEFSRFGEKLFF. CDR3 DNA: TGCGGTGCTAGAGAAGAATTTAGCAGGTTTGGTGAAAAACTGTTTTTT.

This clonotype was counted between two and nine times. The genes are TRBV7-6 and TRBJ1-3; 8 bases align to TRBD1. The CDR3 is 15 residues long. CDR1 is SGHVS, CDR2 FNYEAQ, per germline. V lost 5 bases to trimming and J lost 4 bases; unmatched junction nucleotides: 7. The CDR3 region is CASSPRGREGNTIYF. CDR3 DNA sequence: TGTGCCAGCAGCCCCAGGGGGCGCGAAGGAAACACCATATATTTT.

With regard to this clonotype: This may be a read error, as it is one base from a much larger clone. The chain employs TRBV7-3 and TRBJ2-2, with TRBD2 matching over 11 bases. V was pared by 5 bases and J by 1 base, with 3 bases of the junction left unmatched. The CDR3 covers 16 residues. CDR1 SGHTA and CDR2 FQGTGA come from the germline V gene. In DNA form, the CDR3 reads TGTGCCAGCAGCCCCACTAGCGGGGGGAACACCGGGGAGCTGTTTTTT. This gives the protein CASSPTSGGNTGELFF.

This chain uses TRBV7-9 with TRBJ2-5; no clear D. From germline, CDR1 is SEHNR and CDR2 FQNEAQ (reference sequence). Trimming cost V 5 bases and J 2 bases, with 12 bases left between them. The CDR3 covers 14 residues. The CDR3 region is CASSHDILQETQYF. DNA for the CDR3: TGTGCCAGCAGCCATGACATTCTACAAGAGACCCAGTACTTC.

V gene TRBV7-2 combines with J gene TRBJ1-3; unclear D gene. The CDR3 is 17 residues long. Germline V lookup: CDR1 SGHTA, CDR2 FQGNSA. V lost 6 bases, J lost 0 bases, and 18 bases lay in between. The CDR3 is CASSRNGMAFSGNTIYF. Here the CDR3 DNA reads TGTGCCAGCAGTCGCAACGGTATGGCCTTCTCTGGAAACACCATATATTTT.

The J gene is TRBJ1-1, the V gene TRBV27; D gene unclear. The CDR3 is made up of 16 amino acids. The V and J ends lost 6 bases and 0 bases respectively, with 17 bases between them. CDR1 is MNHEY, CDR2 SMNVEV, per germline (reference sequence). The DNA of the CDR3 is TGTGCCAGCAGATACCCCGGTGGAGACTTGAACACTGAAGCTTTCTTT. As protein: CASRYPGGDLNTEAFF.

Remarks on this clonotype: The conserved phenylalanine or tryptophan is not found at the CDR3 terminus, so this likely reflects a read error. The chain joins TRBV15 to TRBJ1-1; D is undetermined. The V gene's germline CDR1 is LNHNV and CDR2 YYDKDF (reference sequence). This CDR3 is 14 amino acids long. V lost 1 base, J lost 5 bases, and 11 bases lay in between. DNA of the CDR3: TGTGCCACCAGCAGAGTGGCAGGCGGAACTGAAGCTTTCCTT. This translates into CATSRVAGGTEAFL.

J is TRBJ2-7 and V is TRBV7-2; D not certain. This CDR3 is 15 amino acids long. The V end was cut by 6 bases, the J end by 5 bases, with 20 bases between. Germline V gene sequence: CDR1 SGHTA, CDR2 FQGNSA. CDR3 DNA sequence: TGTGCCAGCAGTGATGGAAACCTGGGGTCCCACGAGCAGTACTTC. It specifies CASSDGNLGSHEQYF.

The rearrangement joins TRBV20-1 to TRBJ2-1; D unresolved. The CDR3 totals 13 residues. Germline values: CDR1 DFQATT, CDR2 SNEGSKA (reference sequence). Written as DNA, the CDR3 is TGCAGCTTAGGTTTAGGGACCTACAATGAGCAGTTCTTC. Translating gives CSLGLGTYNEQFF.

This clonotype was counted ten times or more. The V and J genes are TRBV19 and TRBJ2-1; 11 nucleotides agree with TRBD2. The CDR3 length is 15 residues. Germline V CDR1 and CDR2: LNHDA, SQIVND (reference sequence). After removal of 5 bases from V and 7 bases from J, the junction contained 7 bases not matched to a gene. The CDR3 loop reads CASSLGTSGGNEQFF. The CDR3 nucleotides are TGTGCCAGTAGTCTCGGGACTAGCGGAGGGAATGAGCAGTTCTTC. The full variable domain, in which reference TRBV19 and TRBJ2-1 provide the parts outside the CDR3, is DGGITQSPKYLFRKEGQNVTLSCEQNLNHDAMYWYRQDPGQGLRLIYYSQIVNDFQKGDIAEGYSVSREKKESFPLTVTSAQKNPTAFYLCASSLGTSGGNEQFFGPGTRLTVL.

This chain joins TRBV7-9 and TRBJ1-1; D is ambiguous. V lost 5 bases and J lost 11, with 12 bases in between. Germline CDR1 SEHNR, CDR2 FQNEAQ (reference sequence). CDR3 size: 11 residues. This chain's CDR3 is CASSLGSYAFF. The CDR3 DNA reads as TGTGCCAGCAGCCTAGGATCCTACGCTTTCTTT.

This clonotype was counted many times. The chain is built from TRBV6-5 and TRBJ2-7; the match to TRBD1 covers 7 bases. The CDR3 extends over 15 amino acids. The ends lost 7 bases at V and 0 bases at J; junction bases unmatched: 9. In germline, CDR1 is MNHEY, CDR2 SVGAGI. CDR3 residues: CASTSLTGSSYEQYF. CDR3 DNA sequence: TGTGCCAGCACATCATTGACAGGGAGCTCCTACGAGCAGTACTTC.

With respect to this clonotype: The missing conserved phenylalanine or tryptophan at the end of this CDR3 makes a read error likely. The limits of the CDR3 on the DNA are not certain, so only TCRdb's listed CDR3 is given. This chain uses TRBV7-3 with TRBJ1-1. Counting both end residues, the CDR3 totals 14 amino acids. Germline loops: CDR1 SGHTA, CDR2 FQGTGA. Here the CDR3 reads CASSLDGRSNEAFG.

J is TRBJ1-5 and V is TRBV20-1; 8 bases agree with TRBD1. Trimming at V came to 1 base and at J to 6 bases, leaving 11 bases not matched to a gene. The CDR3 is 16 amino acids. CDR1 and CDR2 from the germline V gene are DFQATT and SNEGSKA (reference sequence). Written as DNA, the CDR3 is TGCAGTGCTAGAGCCGGGACAGGCCAGGACAGTCAGCCCCAGCATTTT. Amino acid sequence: CSARAGTGQDSQPQHF.

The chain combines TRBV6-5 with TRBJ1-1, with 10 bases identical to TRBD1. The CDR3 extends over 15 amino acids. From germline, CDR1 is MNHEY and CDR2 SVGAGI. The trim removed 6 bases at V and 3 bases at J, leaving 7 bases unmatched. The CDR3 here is CASSRDRGHHTEAFF. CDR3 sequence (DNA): TGTGCCAGCAGCCGGGACAGGGGACATCACACTGAAGCTTTCTTT.

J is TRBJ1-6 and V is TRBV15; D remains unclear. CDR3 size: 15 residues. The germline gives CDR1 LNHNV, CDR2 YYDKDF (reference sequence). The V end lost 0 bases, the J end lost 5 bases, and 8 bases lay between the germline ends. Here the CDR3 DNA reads TGTGCCACCAGCAGAGATCCAGGTGATAATTCACCCCTCCACTTT. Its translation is CATSRDPGDNSPLHF.

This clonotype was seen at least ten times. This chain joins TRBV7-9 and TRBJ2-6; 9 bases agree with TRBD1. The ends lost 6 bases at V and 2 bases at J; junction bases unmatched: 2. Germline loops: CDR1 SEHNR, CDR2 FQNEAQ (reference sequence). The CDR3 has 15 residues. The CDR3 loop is CASRGTGTGANVLTF. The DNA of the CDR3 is TGTGCCAGCAGGGGGACAGGGACTGGGGCCAACGTCCTGACTTTC.

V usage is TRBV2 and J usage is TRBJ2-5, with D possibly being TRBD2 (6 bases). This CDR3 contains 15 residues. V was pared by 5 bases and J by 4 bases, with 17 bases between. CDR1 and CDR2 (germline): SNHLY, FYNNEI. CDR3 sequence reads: CASSWPGASGETQYF. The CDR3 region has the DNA TGTGCCAGCAGTTGGCCGGGAGCCTCGGGAGAGACCCAGTACTTC.